This record covers a single T cell receptor (beta chain). Its antigen is unknown. CDR1 is SGDLS, CDR2 YYNGEE, per germline. V was shortened by 0 bases and J by 0 bases, with 19 bases between the two germline ends. This CDR3 has 18 amino acids. CD4+CD127+ cells were sorted as the conventional CD4 T cells. Measured with immunoSEQ multiplex PCR; TCRdb has only the in-frame clones, and not every one. The table lists some 22,000 clones, roughly 96% of them singletons. These data originate in a study of B cell selection in AIRE deficiency. Study results and limitations: Shorter CDR3s marked shared Treg sequences, biased toward few non-templated insertions. Patient Tconv cells held around a third of Treg sequences shared by healthy donors. Of 3,000 to 4,500 shared Treg TCRbeta sequences, about 32% were healthy-only, just under 9.5% patient-only.

This receptor was identified in a human donor in good health. The sequencing sample was made of CD4+CD127+ conventional T cells sorted from PBMCs. The chain employs TRBV9 and TRBJ2-7; D may be TRBD2 (7 bases). DNA of the CDR3: TGTGCCAGCAGCGTAGCTGGGGGGGGGACACAGAGCTCCTACGAGCAGTACTTC. This gives the protein CASSVAGGGTQSSYEQYF.